The clone carrying this TCR beta chain turned up a few times. Antigen specificity is unknown. This same CDR3 is encoded by further DNA sequences in the sample. The data were obtained in a study of shared clonotypes between healthy human individuals. Study-level points and caveats: Several donors shared 4.5% to 6.5% of their naive CD4 clonotypes.

Germline-derived CDR1 and CDR2 are MNHNS and SASEGT. Trimming left V 2 bases short and J 2 bases short, with 7 bases between. The CDR3 consists of 14 residues. Using immunoSEQ multiplex PCR, the repertoire was profiled, and TCRdb retains in-frame clones only, with some absent. The repertoire holds 650,000 to 750,000 clones, with about 78% as singletons. From CD4+ cells came CD45RA+ naive and CD45RA-negative memory subsets. The sequenced sample consisted of memory CD4+ T cells sorted from blood. Subset specified: CD45RA-negative fraction. The TCR originated in a woman aged 30 to 39 in good health. The chain carries TRBV6-1 and TRBJ1-5; tentatively, D is TRBD1 (5 bases). The CDR3 nucleotides are TGTGCCAGCAGTGAACAGGGAGGCAATCAGCCCCAGCATTTT. Amino acids: CASSEQGGNQPQHF.